The rows below give T cell receptor beta chains drawn from one sample of a study of blood T cell repertoires in COVID-19. Profiled with immunoSEQ multiplex PCR; TCRdb holds only in-frame clones, not every one. The table lists tens of thousands of clones, less than 85% of them singletons, with roughly 18% in the top ten. The sequenced sample was peripheral blood. These TCRs come from a woman aged 45-60 years with active or convalescent COVID-19. The CDR3 runs from the conserved cysteine through the conserved F or W. The order of the fields is D gene, J gene, clone size, V gene, CDR3 DNA, CDR3 protein. The D gene is left open where the match is weak. Clone sizes are given selectively: once, few, many, or a class where the clone is expanded.

d_call: TRBD1
j_call: TRBJ1-2
clone_size: -
v_call: TRBV6-5
cdr3_nt: TGTGCCAGCAGTCCGGGACAGGGGAGGTACACCTTC
cdr3_aa: CASSPGQGRYTF

d_call: TRBD1
j_call: TRBJ1-5
clone_size: -
v_call: TRBV6-5
cdr3_nt: TGTGCCAGCAGGGAGTCAGGGGGCAGGGATCAGCCCCAGCATTTT
cdr3_aa: CASRESGGRDQPQHF

d_call: -
j_call: TRBJ1-5
clone_size: -
v_call: TRBV4-2
cdr3_nt: TGTGCCAGCAGCCAAGATCGGGTACGCCCGGGGGAGAGCAATCAGCCCCAGCATTTT
cdr3_aa: CASSQDRVRPGESNQPQHF

d_call: -
j_call: TRBJ1-1
clone_size: -
v_call: TRBV6-6
cdr3_nt: TGTGCCAGCAGCCTACAGGGTGGGACTGAAGCTTTCTTT
cdr3_aa: CASSLQGGTEAFF

d_call: TRBD2
j_call: TRBJ2-1
clone_size: -
v_call: TRBV11-2
cdr3_nt: TGTGCCAGCATCCTTACCCAGCGGGAGATCCCCTACAATGAGCAGTTCTTC
cdr3_aa: CASILTQREIPYNEQFF

d_call: -
j_call: TRBJ1-5
clone_size: few
v_call: TRBV10-1
cdr3_nt: TGCGCCAGCAGTGATCCAGATCAGCCCCAGCATTTT
cdr3_aa: CASSDPDQPQHF

d_call: TRBD2
j_call: TRBJ2-1
clone_size: -
v_call: TRBV7-8
cdr3_nt: TGTGCCAGCAGCTTAGGGCGGGAGTTGAATGAGCAGTTCTTC
cdr3_aa: CASSLGRELNEQFF

d_call: -
j_call: TRBJ2-6
clone_size: -
v_call: TRBV7-9
cdr3_nt: TGTGCCATTAGCGAGGCCGGGGCCAACGTCCTGACTTTC
cdr3_aa: CAISEAGANVLTF

d_call: -
j_call: TRBJ2-2
clone_size: few
v_call: TRBV6-2/TRBV6-3
cdr3_nt: TGTGCCAGCAGTGGACAGTACGGGGAGCTGTTTTTT
cdr3_aa: CASSGQYGELFF

d_call: TRBD1
j_call: TRBJ1-4
clone_size: -
v_call: TRBV28
cdr3_nt: TGTGCCAGCAGTCCCCGGACAGGGGATGGAGAAAAACTGTTTTTT
cdr3_aa: CASSPRTGDGEKLFF

d_call: -
j_call: TRBJ2-5
clone_size: -
v_call: TRBV19
cdr3_nt: TGTGCCAGTAGTAACCAAGCCGGAGAGGGTCAAGAGACCCAGTACTTC
cdr3_aa: CASSNQAGEGQETQYF

d_call: TRBD2
j_call: TRBJ2-3
clone_size: few
v_call: TRBV24-1
cdr3_nt: TGTGCCACCAGTGATTTCCCAGCGGGAGCAACAGATACGCAGTATTTT
cdr3_aa: CATSDFPAGATDTQYF

d_call: TRBD1
j_call: TRBJ2-3
clone_size: once
v_call: TRBV6-2/TRBV6-3
cdr3_nt: TGTGCCAGCAGTAAAGGGACAGGAGCAGATACGCAGTATTTT
cdr3_aa: CASSKGTGADTQYF

d_call: -
j_call: TRBJ2-5
clone_size: few
v_call: TRBV4-1
cdr3_nt: TGCGCCAGCAGCCAAGGACTATTAGAGACCCAGTACTTC
cdr3_aa: CASSQGLLETQYF

d_call: -
j_call: TRBJ2-2
clone_size: -
v_call: TRBV11-2
cdr3_nt: TGTGCCAGCAGCTTAGATCAGGATGTCGGGGAGCTGTTTTTT
cdr3_aa: CASSLDQDVGELFF

d_call: -
j_call: TRBJ2-5
clone_size: -
v_call: TRBV21-1
cdr3_nt: TGTGCCAGCCGTGGGCCGTACCAAGAGACCCAGTACTTC
cdr3_aa: CASRGPYQETQYF